These T cell receptor beta chains were read from a single sample in a study of cytomegalovirus exposure and HLA in healthy donors. Here immunoSEQ multiplex PCR was the method, and the copy in TCRdb shows in-frame clones only, minus some. This table holds under 200,000 clones, almost 85% found once. Material: PBMCs. All receptors derive from a boy aged 2 to 10 in good health and CMV-seronegative. CDR3s include the opening cysteine and the closing phenylalanine or tryptophan. D genes are given only for firm matches. Expanded clones get a size class; other rows say once, few or many, or leave the size out.

TRBJ2-7,TRBV6-6,-,-,CASTDGGGGTSYEQYF,TGTGCCAGCACCGATGGGGGCGGGGGTACCTCCTACGAGCAGTACTTC
TRBJ2-7,TRBV12-5,-,-,CASGLSGVTYEQYF,TGTGCTAGTGGTTTATCAGGGGTCACCTACGAGCAGTACTTC
TRBJ2-3,TRBV9,once,-,CASSPSYGQSDTQYF,TGTGCCAGCAGCCCGAGCTACGGACAGTCAGATACGCAGTATTTT
TRBJ1-1,TRBV29-1,-,TRBD1,CSVLTGADTEAFF,TGCAGCGTCCTGACAGGGGCCGACACTGAAGCTTTCTTT
TRBJ1-1,TRBV27,-,-,CASSSRMNTEAFF,TGTGCCAGCAGTAGCAGGATGAACACTGAAGCTTTCTTT
TRBJ1-5,TRBV2,-,TRBD1,CASSGSTGDNQPQHF,TGTGCCAGCAGTGGGTCGACAGGGGACAATCAGCCCCAGCATTTT
TRBJ2-5,TRBV21-1,-,-,CASRGRGQETQYF,TGTGCCAGCCGGGGCAGGGGCCAAGAGACCCAGTACTTC
TRBJ2-3,TRBV9,-,-,CASSVGGDTQYF,TGTGCCAGCAGCGTAGGAGGGGATACGCAGTATTTT
TRBJ2-7,TRBV4-1,-,TRBD1,CASSQGYLGQGSYEQYF,TGCGCCAGCAGCCAAGGATACCTCGGACAGGGTTCCTACGAGCAGTACTTC
TRBJ2-7,TRBV7-6,-,TRBD2,CASSFSGNSYEQYF,TGTGCCAGCAGCTTTAGCGGGAACTCCTACGAGCAGTACTTC
TRBJ2-1,TRBV15,-,TRBD2,CATSREAGSRHEQFF,TGTGCCACCAGCAGAGAAGCGGGATCCCGTCATGAGCAGTTCTTC
TRBJ1-1,TRBV2,-,-,CASRMRGTKRVVTEAFF,TGTGCCAGCAGGATGAGGGGGACTAAACGGGTGGTCACTGAAGCTTTCTTT
TRBJ2-7,TRBV5-4,-,-,CASSRGGTYEQYF,TGTGCCAGCAGTCGGGGCGGGACCTACGAGCAGTACTTC
TRBJ2-1,TRBV5-1,-,-,CASIPSYAGRDNEQFF,TGCGCCAGCATCCCAAGTTATGCGGGACGGGACAATGAGCAGTTCTTC
TRBJ2-1,TRBV7-2,-,-,CASSSGTYNEQFF,TGTGCCAGCAGCTCCGGGACCTACAATGAGCAGTTCTTC
TRBJ2-5,TRBV7-9,once,TRBD2,CASSLSGGPGETQYF,TGTGCCAGCAGCTTATCGGGAGGGCCGGGCGAGACCCAGTACTTC
TRBJ2-1,TRBV13,-,TRBD2,CASQPGLAGNNEQFF,TGTGCCAGCCAGCCTGGGCTAGCGGGAAACAATGAGCAGTTCTTC
TRBJ1-1,TRBV10-2,-,-,CASTGQGNTEAFF,TGCGCCAGCACTGGACAAGGGAACACTGAAGCTTTCTTT
TRBJ1-2,TRBV4-1,-,TRBD1,CASSQEGTGYNYGYTF,TGCGCCAGCAGCCAAGAAGGGACAGGGTATAACTATGGCTACACCTTC
TRBJ1-4,TRBV19,few,-,CASSVRDLDLEKLFF,TGTGCCAGTAGTGTTCGGGACTTGGACCTAGAAAAACTGTTTTTT
TRBJ2-4,TRBV30,-,-,CAWSVRGRWNIQYF,TGTGCCTGGAGTGTACGAGGGAGGTGGAACATTCAGTACTTC
TRBJ2-7,TRBV5-4,-,TRBD1,CASSRGDRFYEQYF,TGTGCCAGCAGCAGAGGGGACAGGTTCTACGAGCAGTACTTC
TRBJ1-1,TRBV7-9,-,-,CASSLEAGAKTEAFF,TGTGCCAGCAGCTTAGAGGCGGGGGCGAAAACTGAAGCTTTCTTT
TRBJ1-5,TRBV15,-,TRBD1,CATRLDRASEPQHF,TGTGCCACCAGACTAGACAGGGCAAGCGAGCCCCAGCATTTT
TRBJ2-3,TRBV19,-,TRBD2,CASSIRSGSTDTQYF,TGTGCCAGTAGTATAAGGAGCGGGAGTACAGATACGCAGTATTTT
TRBJ1-5,TRBV29-1,once,-,CSVKWGNSNQPQHF,TGCAGCGTTAAATGGGGCAATAGCAATCAGCCCCAGCATTTT
TRBJ2-1,TRBV5-5,-,TRBD2,CASSLDGSGRIYEQFF,TGTGCCAGCAGCTTGGACGGTAGCGGGAGAATTTACGAGCAGTTCTTC
TRBJ1-2,TRBV6-1,-,-,CASSVIYGGAPYGYTF,TGTGCCAGCAGTGTAATCTACGGTGGGGCCCCGTATGGCTACACCTTC
TRBJ1-2,TRBV5-4,-,TRBD1,CASSLRQGALGGYTF,TGTGCCAGCAGCTTGCGTCAGGGGGCGCTTGGGGGCTACACCTTC
TRBJ2-5,TRBV19,-,TRBD2,CASSIDRLAGDQETQYF,TGTGCCAGTAGTATAGATCGGCTAGCGGGAGATCAAGAGACCCAGTACTTC
TRBJ2-1,TRBV6-5,-,TRBD2,CASSYSNGRPWDEQFF,TGTGCCAGCAGTTACTCGAACGGGAGGCCTTGGGATGAGCAGTTCTTC
TRBJ2-7,TRBV29-1,few,-,CSVDVGRREQYF,TGCAGCGTTGACGTGGGGCGTAGGGAGCAGTACTTC
TRBJ1-2,TRBV13,-,-,CASSPTEFYGYTF,TGTGCCAGCAGCCCGACAGAATTCTATGGCTACACCTTC
TRBJ1-5,TRBV5-6,-,TRBD1,CASSHGTGLQPQHF,TGTGCCAGCAGCCACGGGACAGGCCTACAGCCCCAGCATTTT
TRBJ2-5,TRBV19,once,-,CASSTPGEETQYF,TGTGCCAGTAGTACCCCAGGGGAAGAGACCCAGTACTTC
TRBJ1-1,TRBV30,-,-,CAWSEIRLGEGRF,TGTGCCTGGAGTGAAATACGTCTTGGGGAGGGGCGCTTT
TRBJ1-1,TRBV7-2,-,TRBD1,CASSLEQGVTEAFF,TGTGCCAGCAGCTTAGAACAGGGGGTCACTGAAGCTTTCTTT
TRBJ1-4,TRBV7-9,-,-,CVCATNEKLFF,TGTGTCTGTGCAACTAATGAAAAACTGTTTTTT
TRBJ2-1,TRBV9,once,TRBD1,CASSVGLGTGWYNEQFF,TGTGCCAGCAGCGTAGGATTGGGGACAGGGTGGTACAATGAGCAGTTCTTC
TRBJ1-1,TRBV9,once,-,CASSVWGGNTEAFF,TGTGCCAGCAGCGTATGGGGAGGCAACACTGAAGCTTTCTTT
TRBJ2-1,TRBV19,few,TRBD2,CASSTLSSGSYNEQFF,TGTGCCAGTAGTACCCTTTCTAGCGGGAGCTACAATGAGCAGTTCTTC
TRBJ1-1,TRBV4-1,-,-,CASSQGLASNTEAFF,TGCGCCAGCAGCCAAGGGTTAGCGTCAAACACTGAAGCTTTCTTT
TRBJ2-7,TRBV5-1,once,TRBD2,CASSLPGGPTYEQYF,TGCGCCAGCAGCCTCCCGGGGGGGCCCACCTACGAGCAGTACTTC
TRBJ1-4,TRBV19,-,-,CASSIGFSTNEKLFF,TGTGCCAGTAGTATTGGCTTTTCAACTAATGAAAAACTGTTTTTT
TRBJ1-5,TRBV28,-,TRBD1,CASSSPDRDQPQHF,TGTGCCAGCAGTTCACCGGACAGGGATCAGCCCCAGCATTTT
TRBJ1-1,TRBV27,-,-,CASSSIDSPNTEAFF,TGTGCCAGCAGTTCCATCGACAGTCCGAACACTGAAGCTTTCTTT
TRBJ1-1,TRBV5-1,once,TRBD1,CASSLLGQGDTEAFF,TGCGCCAGCAGCTTGCTGGGACAGGGAGACACTGAAGCTTTCTTT
TRBJ1-1,TRBV2,-,-,CASSVAGPPNTEAFF,TGTGCCAGCAGTGTTGCAGGGCCCCCGAACACTGAAGCTTTCTTT
TRBJ2-7,TRBV5-1,-,-,CASSLGDAVDEQYF,TGCGCCAGCAGCTTAGGGGATGCAGTGGACGAGCAGTACTTC
TRBJ2-5,TRBV5-4,-,-,CASSLPLGSQETQYF,TGTGCCAGCAGCCTCCCGTTGGGGAGTCAAGAGACCCAGTACTTC